The 13 T cell receptor beta chains reported below all come from one sample, sequenced in a study of chemoradiotherapy in HPV16-positive cancers. Repertoires were generated with immunoSEQ multiplex PCR, while TCRdb's copy carries only in-frame clones and drops some. This sample has 13,000 to 15,000 clones; just under 70% occur once, and the top ten carry around a fifth. This specimen was taken from a patient who underwent chemoradiotherapy. Every receptor here comes from a human donor with HPV-associated anogenital cancer.

The CDR3 spells CASSLAGLYQETQYF. The CDR3 bases are TGTGCCAGCAGCTTAGCGGGACTTTATCAAGAGACCCAGTACTTC. This chain uses TRBV7-3 with TRBJ2-5; tentative D call: TRBD2 (6 bases). The ends were cut back, 2 bases at V and 2 bases at J, with 12 bases in the middle. The CDR3 length is 15 residues. The germline V gene has CDR1 SGHTA and CDR2 FQGTGA.

The chain uses TRBV6-6 and TRBJ1-2; possibly TRBD1 for D (6 bases). Germline lookup yields CDR1 MNHNY and CDR2 SVGAGI (reference sequence). This CDR3 is 14 amino acids long. V was cut by 4 bases and J by 6 bases, with 15 bases left in between. The CDR3 sequence is CASSSPDRRNGYTF. Written as DNA, the CDR3 is TGTGCCAGCAGTTCCCCGGACAGAAGGAATGGCTACACCTTC.

This clone appeared a few times. The CDR3 sequence is CASSSRDTQSQFF. CDR3 bases: TGTGCCAGCAGCTCCCGGGACACACAAAGTCAGTTCTTC. This chain connects TRBV13 to TRBJ2-1; D may be TRBD1 (6 bases). Trimming pared 4 bases from V and 13 bases from J, leaving 17 bases between. Germline V gene sequence: CDR1 PRHDT, CDR2 FYEKMQ (reference sequence). This CDR3 has 13 amino acids.

The CDR3 bases are TGCAGTGCTCCCCGGACAGGGGAAGCTTTCTTT. Its translation is CSAPRTGEAFF. This chain links TRBV20-1 with TRBJ1-1; the match to TRBD1 covers 8 bases. Germline V gene sequence: CDR1 DFQATT, CDR2 SNEGSKA (reference sequence). The CDR3 contains 11 residues. V shed 5 bases, J shed 8 bases, and the junction held 4 bases outside the gene matches.

The V gene is TRBV4-2, the J gene TRBJ2-1; D is ambiguous. Germline V gene lookup returns CDR1 LGHNA and CDR2 YNFKEQ. The CDR3 is 14 residues long. Trimming took 1 base from V and 9 from J, leaving 13 bases between them. The CDR3 DNA is TGTGCCAGCAGCCAAGTAAGTGGGATTTCTGAGCAGTTCTTC. It is translated as CASSQVSGISEQFF.

This clone has more than one count but fewer than ten. The CDR3 region is CASSEGQRYGYTF. CDR3 DNA sequence: TGTGCCAGCAGTGAGGGACAGAGGTATGGCTACACCTTC. The chain recombines TRBV6-1 with TRBJ1-2; 7 bases match TRBD1. The CDR3 extends over 13 amino acids. Trimming cost V 3 bases and J 5 bases; bases outside gene matches: 3. Germline-derived CDR1 and CDR2 are MNHNS and SASEGT.

This clone has just one count. The chain links TRBV6-5 to TRBJ1-1; D remains unclear. V shed 0 bases and J shed 1 base, with 3 bases lying between them. Germline CDR1 and CDR2: MNHEY and SVGAGI. The CDR3 extends over 13 amino acids. The DNA of the CDR3 is TGTGCCAGCAGTTACTCTGAGAACACTGAAGCTTTCTTT. The encoded protein is CASSYSENTEAFF.

The genes are TRBV10-3 and TRBJ2-7; D perhaps matches TRBD1 (6 bases). The CDR3 is 14 residues long. CDR1 is ENHRY and CDR2 is SYGVKD in the germline V gene. Trimming shortened V by 6 bases and J by 1 base, and 13 bases separated the two germline ends. CDR3 coding DNA: TGTGCCATCAGGGACAGTGCCGGATCCTACGAGCAGTACTTC. Protein product: CAIRDSAGSYEQYF.

In regard to this clone: An end of the junction does not agree with germline; a read error may underlie this. J is TRBJ1-1 and V is TRBV6-4; D gene unclear. CDR3 length equals 15 residues. Germline V lookup: CDR1 MRHNA, CDR2 SNTAGT. The CDR3 DNA sequence: TGTGCCAGCAGTGACTCACCCGACCAGAACGCTGAAGCTTTCTTT. Translation gives CASSDSPDQNAEAFF.

This clone was recorded once. The chain links TRBV5-6 to TRBJ2-7; no firm D call. The CDR3 covers 14 residues. Looked up from germline, CDR1 is SGHDT and CDR2 is YYEEEE. V gave up 1 base and J gave up 3 bases, with 11 bases separating them. CDR3 sequence: CASSLFNSNYEQYF. DNA of the CDR3: TGTGCCAGCAGCTTGTTTAACAGTAACTACGAGCAGTACTTC.

This clone has more than one count but fewer than ten. The rearrangement links TRBV29-1 to TRBJ2-7, with unresolved D. The germline V gene encodes CDR1 SQVTM and CDR2 ANQGSEA. The V end was cut by 4 bases, the J end by 0 bases, with 13 bases between. The CDR3 is 14 amino acids. CDR3 in amino acids: CSVVLAENSYEQYF. The DNA for the CDR3 is TGCAGCGTTGTGCTCGCTGAAAACTCCTACGAGCAGTACTTC.

This clone was seen only a few times. The junction does not match germline at one end; this may be a read error. The V gene is TRBV27, the J gene TRBJ2-7; TRBD1 matches 9 bases. This CDR3 region has 12 residues. Germline CDR1 MNHEY, CDR2 SMNVEV (reference sequence). The CDR3 DNA follows: TGTGCCAGCAGTAGCGGTCCGGGACAGGGTACCTTC. Amino acids: CASSSGPGQGTF.

V is TRBV6-5 and J is TRBJ2-5, with D possibly being TRBD1 (5 bases). This CDR3 has 12 residues. The V gene's germline CDR1 is MNHEY and CDR2 SVGAGI. V lost 4 bases, J lost 5 bases, and 8 bases lay in between. This CDR3 is CASSLNRETQYF. Here the CDR3 DNA reads TGTGCCAGCAGTTTAAACAGGGAGACCCAGTACTTC.